The present T cell receptor beta chain was sequenced within a study of monozygotic twins with cystic fibrosis. V was shortened by 4 bases and J by 0 bases, with 15 bases between the two germline ends. The CDR3 sequence is 15 residues long. CDR1 SQVTM and CDR2 ANQGSEA come from the germline V gene. Data came from immunoSEQ multiplex PCR; TCRdb stores just in-frame clones and leaves some out. The sample holds 35,000 or so clones, approximately 80% seen once. Sequenced sample: blood. The gene calls are TRBV29-1 and TRBJ1-1, with a weak D call TRBD1 (6 bases). This TCR came from a girl aged 2-9 years with cystic fibrosis. The CDR3 DNA reads as TGCAGCGTTGGAGGGACAACTATTATGAACACTGAAGCTTTCTTT. Its protein is CSVGGTTIMNTEAFF.